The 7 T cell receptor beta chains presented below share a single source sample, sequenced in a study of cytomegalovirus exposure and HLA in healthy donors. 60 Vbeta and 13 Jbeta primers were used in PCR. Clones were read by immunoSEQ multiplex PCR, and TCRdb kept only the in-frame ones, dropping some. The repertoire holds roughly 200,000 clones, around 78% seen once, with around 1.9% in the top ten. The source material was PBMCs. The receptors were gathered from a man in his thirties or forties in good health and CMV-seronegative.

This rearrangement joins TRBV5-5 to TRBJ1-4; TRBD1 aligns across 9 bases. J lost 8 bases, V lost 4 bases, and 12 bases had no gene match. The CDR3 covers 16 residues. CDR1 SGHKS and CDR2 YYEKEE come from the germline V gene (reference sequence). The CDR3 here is CASSLSEGQGEEKLFF. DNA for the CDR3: TGTGCCAGCAGCCTGAGCGAGGGACAGGGAGAAGAAAAACTGTTTTTT.

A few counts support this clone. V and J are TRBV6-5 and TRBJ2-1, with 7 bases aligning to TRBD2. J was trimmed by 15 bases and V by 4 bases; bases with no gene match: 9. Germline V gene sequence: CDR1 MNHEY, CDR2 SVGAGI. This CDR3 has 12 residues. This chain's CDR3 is CASSSPGGSMFF. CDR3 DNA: TGTGCCAGCAGTTCCCCTGGCGGGAGCATGTTCTTC.

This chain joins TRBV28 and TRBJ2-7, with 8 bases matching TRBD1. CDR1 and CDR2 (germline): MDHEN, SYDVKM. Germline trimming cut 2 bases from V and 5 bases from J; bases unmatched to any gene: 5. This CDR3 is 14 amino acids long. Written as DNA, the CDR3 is TGTGCCAGCAGTTTAGGACAGGGTACACACGAGCAGTACTTC. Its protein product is CASSLGQGTHEQYF.

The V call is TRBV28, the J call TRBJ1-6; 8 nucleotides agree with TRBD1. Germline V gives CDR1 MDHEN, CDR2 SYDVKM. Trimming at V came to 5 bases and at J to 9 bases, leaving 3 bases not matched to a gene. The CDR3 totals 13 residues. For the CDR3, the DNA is TGTGCCAGCAGTGATACAGGGGGTTCACCCCTCCACTTT. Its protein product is CASSDTGGSPLHF.

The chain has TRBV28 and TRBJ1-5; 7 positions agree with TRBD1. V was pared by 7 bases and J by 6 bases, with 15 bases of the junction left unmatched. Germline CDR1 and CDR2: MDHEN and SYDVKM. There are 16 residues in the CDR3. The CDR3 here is CASNPIKGARGQPQHF. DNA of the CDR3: TGTGCCAGCAATCCTATTAAGGGGGCGCGCGGTCAGCCCCAGCATTTT.

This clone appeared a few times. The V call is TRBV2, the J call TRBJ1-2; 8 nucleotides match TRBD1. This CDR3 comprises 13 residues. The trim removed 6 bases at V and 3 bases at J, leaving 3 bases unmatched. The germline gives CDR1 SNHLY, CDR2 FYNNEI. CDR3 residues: CASRVDRDYGYTF. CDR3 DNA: TGTGCCAGCAGGGTGGACAGGGACTATGGCTACACCTTC.

The CDR3 sequence: CASSEVRYQETQYF. DNA of the CDR3: TGTGCCAGCAGTGAAGTCAGGTACCAAGAGACCCAGTACTTC. The rearrangement links TRBV6-1 to TRBJ2-5; D gene uncertain. V shed 1 base and J shed 0 bases, with 6 bases lying between them. Germline CDR1 and CDR2: MNHNS and SASEGT. The CDR3 covers 14 residues.